This T cell receptor beta chain comes out of a study of T cell changes during pregnancy in multiple sclerosis. Measured with immunoSEQ multiplex PCR; TCRdb has only the in-frame clones, and not every one. The data show around 70,000 clones, about nine tenths seen once. The CDR3 contains 11 residues. Germline CDR1 is DFQATT and CDR2 is SNEGSKA (reference sequence). Trimming removed 7 bases from V and 7 bases from J, with 11 bases in between. The origin of this receptor is a female donor with multiple sclerosis, enrolled in a pregnancy study. The sequenced sample was peripheral blood, obtained in the third trimester of pregnancy. The rearrangement joins TRBV20-1 to TRBJ2-1, with D unclear. CDR3: CSGEIRNEQFF. DNA for the CDR3: TGCAGTGGTGAGATTAGAAATGAGCAGTTCTTC.